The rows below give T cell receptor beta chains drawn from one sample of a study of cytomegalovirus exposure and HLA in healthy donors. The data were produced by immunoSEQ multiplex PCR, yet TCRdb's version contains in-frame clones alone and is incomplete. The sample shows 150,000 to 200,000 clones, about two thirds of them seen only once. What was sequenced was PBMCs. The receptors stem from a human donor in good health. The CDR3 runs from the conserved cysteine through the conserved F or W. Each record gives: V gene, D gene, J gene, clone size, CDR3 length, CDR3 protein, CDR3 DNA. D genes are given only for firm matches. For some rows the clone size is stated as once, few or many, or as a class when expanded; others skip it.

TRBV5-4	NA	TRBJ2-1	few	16	CASSLPTGAAYNEQFF	TGTGCCAGCAGCTTACCGACAGGAGCCGCATACAATGAGCAGTTCTTC
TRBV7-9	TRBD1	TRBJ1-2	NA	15	CASSLKPGGDYGYTF	TGTGCCAGCAGCTTAAAGCCAGGGGGAGACTATGGCTACACCTTC
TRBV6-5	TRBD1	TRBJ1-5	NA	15	CASSQTGGGNQPQHF	TGTGCCAGCAGCCAAACAGGGGGCGGCAATCAGCCCCAGCATTTT
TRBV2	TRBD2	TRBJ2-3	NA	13	CATQRGGTDTQYF	TGTGCCACTCAGCGGGGGGGCACAGATACGCAGTATTTT
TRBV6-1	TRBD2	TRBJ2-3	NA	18	CASSEGLANPLSTDTQYF	TGTGCCAGCAGTGAAGGACTAGCAAATCCTCTTAGCACAGATACGCAGTATTTT
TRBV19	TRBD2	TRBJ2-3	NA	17	CASSSAGLAGATDTQYF	TGTGCCAGTAGTAGCGCGGGACTAGCGGGGGCCACAGATACGCAGTATTTT
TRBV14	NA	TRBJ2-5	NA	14	CASSPNQGGETQYF	TGTGCCAGCAGCCCTAACCAGGGTGGGGAGACCCAGTACTTC
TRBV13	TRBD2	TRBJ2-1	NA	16	CASSRLGLAGGLQQFF	TGTGCCAGCAGCCGTCTGGGACTAGCGGGGGGGCTCCAGCAGTTCTTC
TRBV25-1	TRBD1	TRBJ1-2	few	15	CASSLNTGGSYGYTF	TGTGCCAGCAGTTTAAACACAGGGGGAAGCTATGGCTACACCTTC
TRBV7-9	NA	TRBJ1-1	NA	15	CASSLEGQRNTEAFF	TGTGCCAGCAGCTTAGAGGGACAAAGGAACACTGAAGCTTTCTTT
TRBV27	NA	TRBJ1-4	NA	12	CASSERDEKLFF	TGTGCCAGCAGCGAGCGGGATGAAAAACTGTTTTTT
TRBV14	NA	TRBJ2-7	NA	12	CASSQAFREQYF	TGTGCCAGCAGCCAAGCGTTCAGGGAACAGTACTTC
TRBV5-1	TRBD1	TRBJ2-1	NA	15	CASSLRTGRYNEQFF	TGCGCCAGCAGCTTGAGGACAGGCCGGTACAATGAGCAGTTCTTC
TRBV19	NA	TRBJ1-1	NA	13	CASSITVNTEAFF	TGTGCCAGTAGTATCACAGTGAACACTGAAGCTTTCTTT
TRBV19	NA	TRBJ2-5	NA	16	CASSIGAGALGETQYF	TGTGCCAGTAGTATAGGGGCAGGGGCGCTCGGAGAGACCCAGTACTTC
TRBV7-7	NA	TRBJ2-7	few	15	CASSLGAGFSYEQYF	TGTGCTAGCAGCTTAGGTGCGGGGTTCTCCTACGAGCAGTACTTC
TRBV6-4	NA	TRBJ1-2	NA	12	CASSDSGFGYTF	TGTGCCAGCAGTGACTCCGGGTTTGGCTACACCTTC
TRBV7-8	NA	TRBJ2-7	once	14	CASSLVTGSYEQYF	TGTGCCAGCAGCTTAGTAACAGGCTCCTACGAGCAGTACTTC
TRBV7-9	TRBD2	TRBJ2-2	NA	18	CASSLPTSGGLNTGELFF	TGTGCCAGCAGCTTACCGACTAGCGGGGGGCTGAACACCGGGGAGCTGTTTTTT
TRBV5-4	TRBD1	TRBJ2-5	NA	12	CASSRTGETQYF	TGTGCCAGCAGCAGGACAGGAGAGACCCAGTACTTC
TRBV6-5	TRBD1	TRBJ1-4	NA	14	CASSARGMDEKLFF	TGTGCCAGCAGTGCCAGGGGGATGGATGAAAAACTGTTTTTT
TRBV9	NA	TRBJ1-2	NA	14	CASSVGGDNYGYTF	TGTGCCAGCAGCGTTGGAGGGGACAACTATGGCTACACCTTC
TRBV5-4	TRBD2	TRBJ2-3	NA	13	CAGTSGAEDTQYF	TGTGCCGGGACTAGCGGGGCTGAAGATACGCAGTATTTT
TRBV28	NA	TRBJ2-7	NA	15	CASSLSWEGGYEQYF	TGTGCCAGCAGTTTAAGCTGGGAAGGGGGCTACGAGCAGTACTTC
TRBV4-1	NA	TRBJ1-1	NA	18	CASSQAARRGNSNPEAFF	TGCGCCAGCAGCCAAGCGGCCCGACGGGGTAATTCAAACCCTGAAGCTTTCTTT
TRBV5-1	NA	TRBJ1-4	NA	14	CASRGASANEKLFF	TGCGCCAGCAGGGGGGCTTCGGCTAATGAAAAACTGTTTTTT